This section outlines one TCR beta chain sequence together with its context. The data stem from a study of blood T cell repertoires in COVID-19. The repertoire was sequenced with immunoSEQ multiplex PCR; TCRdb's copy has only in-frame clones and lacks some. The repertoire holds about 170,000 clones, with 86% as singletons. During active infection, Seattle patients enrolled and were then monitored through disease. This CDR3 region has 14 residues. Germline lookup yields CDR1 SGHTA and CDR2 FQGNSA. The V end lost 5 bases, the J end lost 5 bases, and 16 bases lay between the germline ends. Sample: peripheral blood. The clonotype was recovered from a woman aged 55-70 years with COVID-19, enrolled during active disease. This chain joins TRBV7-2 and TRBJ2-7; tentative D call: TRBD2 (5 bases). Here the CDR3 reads CASSTRLARNEQYF. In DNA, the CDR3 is TGTGCCAGCAGCACTCGTCTAGCCCGGAACGAGCAGTACTTC.